The 26 T cell receptor beta chains listed next were all sequenced from one sample in a study of response to subunit inactivated influenza vaccine. TCRdb redid the calling of the RT-PCR reads with MiXCR, one entry per CDR3 protein. The table has roughly 670,000 distinct CDR3 sequences, 14% seen once. This specimen was PBMCs from blood, taken 14 days before vaccination. The receptor set was obtained from a man aged 45-60 years who received an inactivated influenza vaccine.

The genes are TRBV29-1 and TRBJ2-1; no reliable D call. This CDR3 has 12 amino acids. The germline gives CDR1 SQVTM, CDR2 ANQGSEA. V lost 0 bases and J 6 bases, leaving 6 bases between the germline ends. CDR3 DNA sequence: TGCAGCGTTGAAGATCGTCCCAATGAGCAGTTCTTC. Its translation: CSVEDRPNEQFF.

This clonotype was seen a few times. The V call is TRBV2, the J call TRBJ2-7; D is undetermined. CDR3 size: 14 residues. The germline V and J ends were trimmed by 4 bases and 0 bases, with 10 bases remaining between them. CDR1 is SNHLY and CDR2 is FYNNEI in the germline V gene. CDR3 nucleotide sequence: TGTGCCAGCAGTGTGGGCGGCCGCTCCTACGAGCAGTACTTC. It yields the protein CASSVGGRSYEQYF.

This clonotype was counted between two and nine times. The chain carries TRBV12-3 or TRBV12-4 and TRBJ2-7; 14 bases map to TRBD2. The J segment lost 5 bases and the V segment lost 5 bases, leaving 11 bases of the junction unmatched. CDR3 size: 17 residues. CDR3: CASSPPGLAGGVHEQYF. The CDR3 nucleotides read TGTGCCAGCAGTCCGCCCGGACTAGCGGGAGGTGTCCACGAGCAGTACTTC.

The chain couples TRBV7-8 to TRBJ2-1; TRBD2 matches at 10 bases. This CDR3 comprises 14 residues. The germline V gene encodes CDR1 SGHVS and CDR2 FQNEAQ. The V and J ends lost 2 bases and 8 bases, in that order; junction bases with no gene match: 3. The chain's CDR3 is CASSLPAGGDEQFF. CDR3 nucleotide sequence: TGTGCCAGCAGCTTACCAGCGGGGGGGGATGAGCAGTTCTTC.

The CDR3 is CASSYTYPTPATNEKLFF. CDR3 bases: TGTGCCAGCAGTTACACCTATCCGACCCCTGCAACTAATGAAAAACTGTTTTTT. This chain joins TRBV6-5 and TRBJ1-4; no definite D call. Germline CDR1 and CDR2: MNHEY and SVGAGI. The CDR3 is made up of 18 amino acids. V lost 2 bases, J lost 0 bases, and 16 bases lay in between.

This clonotype was observed a handful of times. The chain joins TRBV30 to TRBJ2-3, with D possibly called TRBD1 or TRBD2 (6 bases each). V was shortened by 2 bases and J by 5 bases, with 17 bases between the two germline ends. The CDR3 contains 15 residues. Germline V lookup: CDR1 GTSNPN, CDR2 SVGIG (reference sequence). CDR3 in DNA: TGTGCCTGGAGTCAGGGACTGAAGGGGGTAGATACGCAGTATTTT. It yields the protein CAWSQGLKGVDTQYF.

This clonotype was seen only a few times. The V and J genes are TRBV7-2 and TRBJ2-7; 11 nucleotides line up with TRBD2. Germline V CDR1 and CDR2: SGHTA, FQGNSA. J was trimmed by 0 bases and V by 2 bases; bases with no gene match: 3. The CDR3 covers 16 residues. The CDR3 region has the DNA TGTGCCAGCAGCTTACTAGCGGGGGGATACTCCTACGAGCAGTACTTC. It translates to CASSLLAGGYSYEQYF.

The sample holds many counts of this clonotype. The chain joins TRBV9 to TRBJ2-2, with TRBD2 matching over 14 bases. V was pared by 0 bases and J by 2 bases, with 3 bases of the junction left unmatched. Germline CDR1 and CDR2: SGDLS and YYNGEE. The CDR3 length is 18 residues. The CDR3 protein is CASSVGGLAGGNTGELFF. CDR3 nucleotides: TGTGCCAGCAGCGTAGGTGGACTAGCGGGAGGTAACACCGGGGAGCTGTTTTTT.

This sequence joins TRBV27 and TRBJ2-7; possibly TRBD1 for D (5 bases). The CDR3 has 13 residues. Per germline, CDR1 MNHEY and CDR2 SMNVEV (reference sequence). Between the trimmed V and J ends, which lost 8 bases and 3 bases, there was a span of 14 bases. The DNA for the CDR3 is TGTGCCAGCCTCTCAGGGCGAAACTACGAGCAGTACTTC. Translated: CASLSGRNYEQYF.

At least ten counts were recorded for this clonotype. The chain uses TRBV19 and TRBJ1-2; weak D call: TRBD1 (6 bases). Trimming shortened V by 8 bases and J by 2 bases, and 9 bases separated the two germline ends. CDR3 length equals 12 residues. In germline, CDR1 is LNHDA, CDR2 SQIVND (reference sequence). The CDR3 protein is CASGQYNYGYTF. As DNA, the CDR3 is TGTGCCAGTGGACAGTACAACTATGGCTACACCTTC.

DNA for the CDR3: TGTGCCAGCTCACCACCGCCTGGGGATGAGCAGTTCTTC. Translated, it gives CASSPPPGDEQFF. The chain recombines TRBV18 with TRBJ2-1; no clear D gene. Trimming stripped 0 bases from V and 8 bases from J, with 8 bases between. CDR3 length: 13 residues. Germline V gene data show CDR1 as KGHSH and CDR2 as LQKENI.

This clonotype occurred many times. This chain links TRBV27 with TRBJ1-2; 7 bases fit TRBD1. The V segment lost 5 bases and the J segment 8 bases; nucleotides outside the gene matches: 11. The CDR3 runs to 14 residues. Germline V gene lookup returns CDR1 MNHEY and CDR2 SMNVEV (reference sequence). The CDR3 DNA is TGTGCCAGCAGTACCCGACAGGGTCTAGAGGGCTACACCTTC. This gives the protein CASSTRQGLEGYTF.

V usage is TRBV11-2 and J usage is TRBJ2-2, with D perhaps TRBD1 or TRBD2 (5 bases each). The CDR3 is 15 amino acids. Germline V gives CDR1 SGHAT, CDR2 FQNNGV. Trimming pared 4 bases from V and 7 bases from J, leaving 16 bases between. The DNA for the CDR3 is TGTGCCAGCAGCTGGGTCGGGGACGACCGCGGGGAGCTGTTTTTT. It encodes CASSWVGDDRGELFF.

This clonotype has a handful of counts. J is TRBJ2-1 and V is TRBV10-3, with D perhaps TRBD1 or TRBD2 (5 bases each). Trimming removed 2 bases at V and 9 bases at J, with 35 bases between. The length of the CDR3 is 21 residues. In germline, CDR1 is ENHRY, CDR2 SYGVKD. The CDR3 loop is CAISEPRWGGQPGRPSSEQFF. CDR3 nucleotides: TGTGCCATCAGTGAGCCCCGGTGGGGCGGGCAACCCGGGCGCCCAAGCTCTGAGCAGTTCTTC.

This clonotype came up a few times. J is TRBJ2-1 and V is TRBV20-1; 8 bases are shared with TRBD1. CDR3 size: 13 residues. CDR1 and CDR2 (germline): DFQATT, SNEGSKA (reference sequence). V shed 8 bases and J 5 bases; nucleotides not matched to a gene: 8. CDR3 loop: CSPYKDRDNEQFF. The CDR3 region has the DNA TGCAGTCCCTATAAGGACAGGGACAATGAGCAGTTCTTC.

The rearrangement uses TRBV2 and TRBJ2-5; 8 positions agree with TRBD2. Unmatched junction bases numbered 10, after V lost 5 bases and J lost 5 bases. The CDR3 is made up of 15 amino acids. The germline V gene encodes CDR1 SNHLY and CDR2 FYNNEI. The CDR3 spells CASSLGLGSWETQYF. The CDR3 region has the DNA TGTGCCAGCAGTTTGGGACTAGGGAGCTGGGAGACCCAGTACTTC.

In its sample, this clonotype was seen many times. An end of the junction does not agree with germline; a read error may underlie this. As DNA, the CDR3 is TGTGCCAGCAGTGAAGGAGGGACAGCCCTCCATAATTTC. It encodes CASSEGGTALHNF. The chain uses TRBV2 and TRBJ2-6, with 7 bases matching TRBD1. The CDR3 covers 13 residues. Germline-derived CDR1 and CDR2 are SNHLY and FYNNEI.

The chain has TRBV6-6 and TRBJ1-1, with no clear D. V was shortened by 2 bases and J by 6 bases, with 4 bases between the two germline ends. CDR3 length equals 11 residues. Per the germline V gene, CDR1 is MNHNY and CDR2 is SVGAGI (reference sequence). The CDR3 loop reads CASSYRAEAFF. The CDR3 DNA follows: TGTGCCAGCAGTTACCGGGCTGAAGCTTTCTTT.

The rearrangement uses TRBV2 and TRBJ2-3; 7 bases fit TRBD2. V dropped 3 bases and J dropped 1; count of bases not matched to a gene: 4. The CDR3 is made up of 15 amino acids. Germline V lookup: CDR1 SNHLY, CDR2 FYNNEI. As DNA, the CDR3 is TGTGCCAGCAGTGAGGGTCTAGCGGGCACAGATACGCAGTATTTT. It is translated as CASSEGLAGTDTQYF.

This clonotype was seen repeatedly, ten times or more. The CDR3 nucleotides are TGTGCCAGCAGCTTGGACGGAACTAACTATGGCTACACCTTC. As protein: CASSLDGTNYGYTF. The rearrangement joins TRBV5-4 to TRBJ1-2; no definite D call. The germline V gene encodes CDR1 SGHNT and CDR2 YYREEE (reference sequence). V dropped 0 bases and J dropped 0 bases, with 6 bases sitting between them. The CDR3 has 14 residues.

The CDR3 loop is CASSDGTGIDNEQFF. The CDR3 nucleotides are TGCGCCAGCAGCGACGGGACAGGGATTGACAATGAGCAGTTCTTC. J is TRBJ2-1 and V is TRBV5-1; the match to TRBD1 covers 9 bases. The V gene end was trimmed by 4 bases and the J gene end by 5 bases; junction bases not matched to a gene: 7. The CDR3 contains 15 residues. Germline-derived CDR1 and CDR2 are SGHRS and YFSETQ.

The rearrangement joins TRBV11-2 to TRBJ1-2; D remains ambiguous. Trimming stripped 5 bases from V and 8 bases from J, with 18 bases between. The CDR3 runs 14 residues. The germline CDR1 and CDR2 sequences are SGHAT and FQNNGV. The CDR3 DNA is TGTGCCAGCAGCCCCACTCGGGGTTCGGGAGGCTACACCTTC. It translates to CASSPTRGSGGYTF. Full variable domain (remainder filled in from reference TRBV11-2 and TRBJ1-2): EAGVAQSPRYKIIEKRQSVAFWCNPISGHATLYWYQQILGQGPKLLIQFQNNGVVDDSQLPKDRFSAERLKGVDSTLKIQPAKLEDSAVYLCASSPTRGSGGYTFGSGTRLTVV.

This clonotype appeared a few times. This chain joins TRBV20-1 and TRBJ2-7, with D possibly TRBD1 on 6 matching bases. Germline V gene sequence: CDR1 DFQATT, CDR2 SNEGSKA (reference sequence). The V end was cut by 4 bases, the J end by 7 bases, with 17 bases between. This CDR3 spans 13 amino acids. The CDR3 coding sequence is TGCAGTGCTAAAGACGACAGGCGACAAGAGCAGTACTTC. Amino acids: CSAKDDRRQEQYF.

The rearrangement links TRBV5-1 to TRBJ2-3; 13 bases map to TRBD2. This CDR3 is 16 amino acids long. Trimming at V came to 4 bases and at J to 4 bases, leaving 6 bases not matched to a gene. Germline CDR1 reads SGHRS; CDR2 reads YFSETQ. For the CDR3, the DNA is TGCGCCAGCAGCCCTGGACTAGCGGGGGCGTCAGATACGCAGTATTTT. Protein product: CASSPGLAGASDTQYF.

The chain couples TRBV18 to TRBJ2-1, with 13 nucleotides matching TRBD2. The junction had 4 bases not matched to a gene; V was cut back by 3 bases and J by 8 bases. The CDR3 runs 15 residues. Germline V gives CDR1 KGHSH, CDR2 LQKENI. The CDR3 bases are TGTGCCAGCTCACCTGGGACTAGCGGGATCTATGAGCAGTTCTTC. Its translation is CASSPGTSGIYEQFF.

This clonotype was observed a few times. CDR3 in DNA: TGTGCCAGCAGCTTCTGGTCGCAGCCCGATGAGCAGTTCTTC. Its translation is CASSFWSQPDEQFF. This sequence joins TRBV7-9 and TRBJ2-1; no definite D call. The CDR3 sequence is 14 residues long. Per the germline V gene, CDR1 is SEHNR and CDR2 is FQNEAQ (reference sequence). V lost 3 bases and J 8 bases, leaving 14 bases between the germline ends.